Listed here are 13 T cell receptor beta chains from one sample, sequenced in a study of T-cell memory formation after mild COVID-19. TCRdb re-called the 5' RACE reads with MiXCR, one entry per CDR3 protein. Of 85,000 to 120,000 distinct CDR3 sequences detected, about 17% appear once; the ten largest clones hold 25% to 30%. Input material: PBMCs or a T cell subset sorted from them (not recorded which). The source is an adult woman who had mild COVID-19 (a few samples of this study predate the infection). Cell type and time point are not known.

This rearrangement joins TRBV19 to TRBJ2-7; 8 bases line up with TRBD2. CDR3 size: 14 residues. The J segment lost 3 bases and the V segment lost 1 base, leaving 2 bases of the junction unmatched. Germline V gives CDR1 LNHDA, CDR2 SQIVND (reference sequence). The CDR3 loop reads CASSIVAGNYEQYF. The CDR3 DNA is TGTGCCAGTAGTATAGTAGCGGGGAACTACGAGCAGTACTTC.

In this sample, this clonotype turned up a few times. The V gene is TRBV4-2, the J gene TRBJ1-6; D is perhaps TRBD1 (5 bases). The CDR3 spans 15 residues. Looked up from germline, CDR1 is LGHNA and CDR2 is YNFKEQ. The ends were cut back, 0 bases at V and 7 bases at J, with 10 bases in the middle. As DNA, the CDR3 is TGTGCCAGCAGCCAAGAAAAGGGGAAGAATTCACCCCTCCACTTT. It specifies CASSQEKGKNSPLHF.

The chain carries TRBV12-3 or TRBV12-4 and TRBJ2-5; no definite D call. The CDR3 spans 15 residues. V was pared by 3 bases and J by 3 bases, with 14 bases between. The CDR3 loop reads CASSFGYAAEETQYF. The CDR3 bases are TGTGCCAGCAGTTTTGGCTACGCGGCAGAAGAGACCCAGTACTTC.

This clonotype was counted only a few times. In nucleotides, the CDR3 is TGTGCCAGCAGTTTACTAGCGGGGGGCCCCAGCAATGAGCAGTTCTTC. The encoded protein is CASSLLAGGPSNEQFF. V usage is TRBV27 and J usage is TRBJ2-1; 11 positions agree with TRBD2. The CDR3 is made up of 16 amino acids. The germline CDR1 and CDR2 sequences are MNHEY and SMNVEV (reference sequence). V was clipped by 2 bases and J by 6 bases; unmatched bases: 6.

This clonotype has just a few counts. The chain recombines TRBV7-2 with TRBJ2-1; 15 nucleotides line up with TRBD2. J lost 2 bases, V lost 6 bases, and 8 bases had no gene match. Germline CDR1 SGHTA, CDR2 FQGNSA. The CDR3 has 18 amino acids. In nucleotides, the CDR3 is TGTGCCAGCAGTCTCCCGGGACTAGCGGGGGGCGCCTACAATGAGCAGTTCTTC. Encoded protein: CASSLPGLAGGAYNEQFF. The whole variable domain, remainder taken from reference TRBV7-2 and TRBJ2-1, is GAGVSQSPSNKVTEKGKDVELRCDPISGHTALYWYRQSLGQGLEFLIYFQGNSAPDKSGLPSDRFSAERTGGSVSTLTIQRTQQEDSAVYLCASSLPGLAGGAYNEQFFGPGTRLTVL.

This clonotype was observed a handful of times. This rearrangement joins TRBV7-2 to TRBJ2-7; no clear D gene. V was shortened by 6 bases and J by 1 base, with 13 bases between the two germline ends. CDR1 and CDR2 (germline): SGHTA, FQGNSA. The CDR3 has 14 residues. CDR3 amino acids: CASREEVSSYEQYF. CDR3 DNA sequence: TGTGCCAGCAGGGAAGAGGTTAGTTCCTACGAGCAGTACTTC.

In its sample, this clonotype was seen a few times. This rearrangement joins TRBV7-9 to TRBJ2-1; the D is unclear. Trimming removed 8 bases from V and 13 bases from J, with 15 bases in between. CDR3 length: 11 amino acids. Germline lookup yields CDR1 SEHNR and CDR2 FQNEAQ (reference sequence). The CDR3 region is CASGISQVQFF. CDR3 nucleotide sequence: TGTGCCAGCGGCATATCCCAAGTCCAGTTCTTC.

The chain links TRBV27 to TRBJ2-7; D is unresolved. Trimming removed 4 bases at V and 3 bases at J, with 4 bases between. Germline V lookup: CDR1 MNHEY, CDR2 SMNVEV (reference sequence). The CDR3 totals 11 residues. The DNA of the CDR3 is TGTGCCAGCAGTTCCTTCTACGAGCAGTACTTC. Protein: CASSSFYEQYF.

This clonotype turned up a few times. The CDR3 coding sequence is TGCAGCGCCAGGGAGAACACTGAAGCTTTCTTT. It codes for CSARENTEAFF. The chain combines TRBV29-1 with TRBJ1-1; D possibly corresponds to TRBD1 (5 bases). The CDR3 length is 11 residues. Germline assignment: CDR1 SQVTM and CDR2 ANQGSEA. V lost 7 bases, J lost 1 base, and 7 bases lay in between.

The chain employs TRBV7-9 and TRBJ1-6, with D unresolved. The V end was cut by 1 base, the J end by 10 bases, with 5 bases between. The CDR3 is made up of 12 amino acids. CDR1 and CDR2 (germline): SEHNR, FQNEAQ (reference sequence). The CDR3: CASSLGISPLHF. CDR3 bases: TGTGCCAGCAGCTTAGGGATCTCACCCCTCCACTTT.

This clonotype showed up just a few times. The V call is TRBV19, the J call TRBJ2-7, with D unclear. The CDR3 loop spans 13 amino acids. The V gene lost 6 bases and the J gene lost 2 bases, with 11 bases spanning the gap. Germline V gene sequence: CDR1 LNHDA, CDR2 SQIVND (reference sequence). As DNA, the CDR3 is TGTGCCAGTAGCCCCGGACCCGCCTACGAGCAGTACTTC. This translates into CASSPGPAYEQYF.

The rearrangement links TRBV29-1 to TRBJ1-3; D is perhaps TRBD1 (6 bases). CDR3 size: 15 residues. Deletions cut 2 bases from V and 15 bases from J, with 26 bases between. Germline lookup yields CDR1 SQVTM and CDR2 ANQGSEA. The CDR3 DNA reads TGCAGCGTTGAATCGGAGGGCCAGGGGCCGCTTGACCGATATTTT. This translates into CSVESEGQGPLDRYF. The full variable domain, completed using reference TRBV29-1 and TRBJ1-3, is SAVISQKPSRDICQRGTSLTIQCQVDSQVTMMFWYRQQPGQSLTLIATANQGSEATYESGFVIDKFPISRPNLTFSTLTVSNMSPEDSSIYLCSVESEGQGPLDRYFGEGSWLTVV.

This clonotype was seen more than once but under ten times. The chain combines TRBV11-3 with TRBJ2-1, with D perhaps matching TRBD2 (5 bases). The V and J ends lost 1 base and 1 base respectively, with 17 bases between them. Germline CDR1 SGHNT, CDR2 YENEEA. The CDR3 has 18 amino acids. CDR3 sequence (DNA): TGTGCCAGCAGCTTAGGACTGACTGGTCCGGGGTCCTACAATGAGCAGTTCTTC. As protein: CASSLGLTGPGSYNEQFF.